This TCR beta chain was captured in a study of radiotherapy plus CTLA-4 blockade in lung cancer. Generated by immunoSEQ multiplex PCR, the TCRdb table keeps only in-frame clones and is missing some. Of more than 90,000 clones in the sample, about four fifths were seen once. J gave up 0 bases and V 6 bases, and 5 bases lay outside the gene matches. This CDR3 is built from 14 residues. The sequenced sample was peripheral blood, obtained from a patient treated with radiotherapy plus ipilimumab. V is TRBV23-1 and J is TRBJ2-7; 7 bases align to TRBD1. TRBV23-1 qualifies as an ORF whose function is uncertain. The receptor was derived from a human donor with non-small cell lung cancer who had a partial response to radiotherapy plus ipilimumab. CDR3 protein: CASRLRGLSYEQYF. CDR3 coding DNA: TGCGCCAGCAGACTTAGGGGGCTCTCCTACGAGCAGTACTTC.